The TCR beta chain described here comes from a study of post-analysis software for immune sequencing data. Study-wide points: Comparison of patients with controls showed about 5 TRBV segments more frequent in patients, TRBV5-6, TRBV5-1 and TRBV20-1 among them.

With regard to this clonotype: Its antigen is unknown.

The CDR3 runs 13 residues. V was shortened by 3 bases and J by 0 bases, with 5 bases between the two germline ends. Germline CDR1 and CDR2: DFQATT and SNEGSKA (reference sequence). Incorporated into the TCR beta cDNA libraries were unique molecular identifiers, which served to reduce PCR and sequencing biases. TCRdb re-derived calls from the PCR reads in MiXCR, one entry per CDR3 protein. The sample records approximately 570,000 distinct CDR3 sequences, roughly 45% being singletons. This clonotype originated in a girl between 10 and 17 years old with multiple sclerosis. Input material: blood. The chain couples TRBV20-1 to TRBJ1-4; the D is unclear. CDR3 residues: CSASPATNEKLFF. The CDR3 region has the DNA TGCAGTGCTAGTCCTGCAACTAATGAAAAACTGTTTTTT.